This TCR beta chain was obtained from a study of regulatory T cells in long-lasting Graves disease. Time point reported: newly diagnosed GD, antithyroid drugs for less than 3 months. PBMCs provided the RNA from which the TCR library was made. Arm-PCR of CDR3 regions and iRepertoire HTBI primers were the basis on which TCR beta libraries were built. MiXCR was run by TCRdb on the multiplex PCR reads, yielding one entry per CDR3 protein. The sample records 560,000 or so distinct CDR3 sequences, about 16% being singletons. The V gene end was trimmed by 5 bases and the J gene end by 7 bases; junction bases not matched to a gene: 10. This CDR3 comprises 15 residues. Germline CDR1 reads SGHAT; CDR2 reads FQDESV (reference sequence). These same records also appear under a second study, on T cells in Graves' hyperthyroidism and ophthalmopathy.

V usage is TRBV11-1 and J usage is TRBJ1-2; 10 positions agree with TRBD1. The starting material was peripheral blood mononuclear cells (PBMCs), obtained at new diagnosis, from a patient treated with antithyroid drugs. This TCR was sampled from a man between 18 and 35 years old with Graves disease. CDR3 amino acids: CASSQDPDRGPGYTF. The CDR3 DNA sequence: TGTGCCAGCAGCCAAGACCCAGACAGGGGGCCTGGCTACACCTTC.